These T cell receptor beta chains were read from a single sample in a study of blood T cell repertoires in COVID-19. The table came from immunoSEQ multiplex PCR; TCRdb's copy has only in-frame clones and leaves some out. The profile covers over 200,000 clones, with under 90% appearing a single time and about 1.7% taken by the ten largest. The specimen sequenced was PBMCs or T cells enriched from blood (not recorded which). All receptors come from a man aged 55 to 70 who had recovered from COVID-19. Each CDR3 is given with its conserved first and last residue. D genes are given only for firm matches. Expanded clones get a size class; other rows say once, few or many, or leave the size out.

j_gene	abundance	d_gene	v_gene	len	CDR3nt	CDR3aa
TRBJ2-7	NA	TRBD1	TRBV19	14	TGTGCCAGTAGTAATCAGGGGGAAACCTACGAGCAGTACTTC	CASSNQGETYEQYF
TRBJ1-2	NA	TRBD1	TRBV9	14	TGTGCCAGCAGCGTAGAAGTATTAGGGGGCGGCTACACCTTC	CASSVEVLGGGYTF
TRBJ1-4	NA	NA	TRBV2	16	TGTGCCAGCAGTGAAGCGAAGGCCGCGGGGGGTGAAAAACTGTTTTTT	CASSEAKAAGGEKLFF
TRBJ1-1	NA	TRBD1	TRBV7-9	16	TGTGCCAGCAGCTCTTGGACAGGTGGGGGGAACACTGAAGCTTTCTTT	CASSSWTGGGNTEAFF
TRBJ2-7	NA	NA	TRBV19	13	TGTGCCAGTAGTATAGTTGGGCACTACGAGCAGTACTTC	CASSIVGHYEQYF
TRBJ2-3	once	NA	TRBV9	15	TGTGCCAGCAGCGTAGAATTAGCGGACACAGATACGCAGTATTTT	CASSVELADTDTQYF
TRBJ2-1	NA	TRBD1	TRBV7-2	17	TGTGCCAGCAGCTTAGGGGGACCGGGACAGGGTTCGGGTGAGCAGTTCTTC	CASSLGGPGQGSGEQFF
TRBJ1-1	few	NA	TRBV27	14	TGTGCCAGCAGTCCCCACAGGGATCGGACTGAAGCTTTCTTT	CASSPHRDRTEAFF
TRBJ1-5	NA	NA	TRBV19	15	TGTGCCAGTAGTAGAGGACAGAGGGCGGATCAGCCCCAGCATTTT	CASSRGQRADQPQHF
TRBJ1-1	NA	NA	TRBV30	13	TGTGCCTGGAGTGTCAGGCGGAACACTGAAGCTTTCTTT	CAWSVRRNTEAFF
TRBJ2-2	NA	NA	TRBV6-5	13	TGTGCCAGCAGAAAAGACAGGCCCGGGGAGCTGTTTTTT	CASRKDRPGELFF
TRBJ2-7	NA	TRBD2	TRBV3-1/TRBV3-2	16	TGTGCCAGCAGCCAAATCATAGCGGGGGGGCTATACGAGCAGTACTTC	CASSQIIAGGLYEQYF
TRBJ2-1	NA	TRBD2	TRBV4-2	21	TGTGCCAGCAGCCCCCCGGTCAGGCTAGCGGGGGAGCTCCACTCCTACAATGAGCAGTTCTTC	CASSPPVRLAGELHSYNEQFF
TRBJ1-4	once	NA	TRBV7-9	11	TGTGCCAGCAGCCCGGGGGATAAACTGTTTTTT	CASSPGDKLFF
TRBJ2-5	NA	TRBD1	TRBV6-5	13	TGTGGAGCTCGGGACAGGGTAGTAGAGACCCAGTACTTC	CGARDRVVETQYF
TRBJ2-1	NA	TRBD1	TRBV18	16	TGTGCCAGCTCATTAGGTAGGACAGGGTCCTACAATGAGCAGTTCTTC	CASSLGRTGSYNEQFF
TRBJ1-3	once	NA	TRBV3-1/TRBV3-2	12	TGTGCCAGCAGCCTCGAGGCGCACACCATATATTTT	CASSLEAHTIYF
TRBJ2-1	once	NA	TRBV11-2	11	TGTGCCAGCAGCCTGTTTGATGAGCAGTTCTTC	CASSLFDEQFF
TRBJ2-2	NA	NA	TRBV7-9	16	TGTGCCAGCAGCCGTAGGGCAGGGGACAACACCGGGGAGCTGTTTTTT	CASSRRAGDNTGELFF
TRBJ1-5	NA	NA	TRBV7-8	14	TGTGCCAGCAGCTTAGCAACAGTCAATCAGCCCCAGCATTTT	CASSLATVNQPQHF
TRBJ1-3	few	NA	TRBV7-2	14	TGTGCCAGCAGCCCACAGGGTTCTGGAAACACCATATATTTT	CASSPQGSGNTIYF
TRBJ2-1	NA	TRBD2	TRBV5-1	15	TGCGCCAGCAGCCCAGGGACTAGCGACTACAATGAGCAGTTCTTC	CASSPGTSDYNEQFF
TRBJ2-7	once	TRBD1	TRBV7-6	16	TGTGCCAGCAGCAATACTCCAGCCGGGACAGCCTACGAGCAGTACTTC	CASSNTPAGTAYEQYF
TRBJ1-3	NA	NA	TRBV27	12	TGTGCCAGCCCGGGTCTCGGAAACACCATATATTTT	CASPGLGNTIYF
TRBJ2-6	NA	NA	TRBV3-1/TRBV3-2	19	TGTGCCAGCAGCCAAGAACGGGGGTCTTGGTACTCTGGGGCCAACGTCCTGACTTTC	CASSQERGSWYSGANVLTF
TRBJ1-1	once	TRBD1	TRBV5-1	15	TGCGCCAGCAGATGGACAGGTGACATGAACACTGAAGCTTTCTTT	CASRWTGDMNTEAFF
TRBJ2-6	NA	NA	TRBV4-3	19	TGCGCCAGCAGCCAAGCCAGGGGTACAGGTATCTCTGGGGCCAACGTCCTGACTTTC	CASSQARGTGISGANVLTF
TRBJ2-1	NA	TRBD2	TRBV7-9	17	TGTGCCAGCAGCTCAGTTAGTAGCGGGGGGGAATACAATGAGCAGTTCTTC	CASSSVSSGGEYNEQFF
TRBJ2-3	NA	NA	TRBV27	14	TGTGCCAGCAGTATCTACCCGGGGGTAGATACGCAGTATTTT	CASSIYPGVDTQYF
TRBJ2-7	NA	TRBD1	TRBV2	15	TGTGCCAGCAGTGAATGGACAGGTTGGGTCTACGAGCAGTACTTC	CASSEWTGWVYEQYF
TRBJ1-1	few	NA	TRBV7-8	13	TGTGCCAGCAGCTACCCAGGGGTAACTGAAGCTTTCTTT	CASSYPGVTEAFF
TRBJ1-3	NA	NA	TRBV10-3	14	TGTGCCATCAGGGACACTTACTCTGGAAACACCATATATTTT	CAIRDTYSGNTIYF
TRBJ2-3	NA	TRBD1	TRBV19	14	TGTGCCAGTAGTACCAACAGGGGGGTAGATACGCAGTATTTT	CASSTNRGVDTQYF
TRBJ1-1	NA	NA	TRBV11-2	14	TGTGCCAGCAGCTTCTTGGACAGAAACACTGAAGCTTTCTTT	CASSFLDRNTEAFF
TRBJ1-3	NA	NA	TRBV7-6	14	TGTGCCAGCAGCTTAGCGGGAGGGACGGACACCATATATTTT	CASSLAGGTDTIYF
TRBJ2-7	once	TRBD1	TRBV19	15	TGTGCCAGTAGCCCCGTTGGGACAGCTGCCTACGAGCAGTACTTC	CASSPVGTAAYEQYF
TRBJ1-5	few	TRBD1	TRBV28	17	TGTGCCAGCAGTCCGAGGGGCTTTGACAGGGAATACCAGCCCCAGCATTTT	CASSPRGFDREYQPQHF
TRBJ2-7	NA	NA	TRBV5-4	14	TGTGCCAGCAGCTTGGCTGCCAGTTCCTACGAGCAGTACTTC	CASSLAASSYEQYF
TRBJ2-7	NA	NA	TRBV25-1	13	TGTGCCAGCACCTCTACAGGGTACCACGAGCAGTACTTC	CASTSTGYHEQYF
TRBJ1-1	NA	NA	TRBV12-3/TRBV12-4	13	TGTGCCAGCAGTTTTCTAAGGGGCACTGAAGCTTTCTTT	CASSFLRGTEAFF
TRBJ2-7	NA	NA	TRBV6-5	13	TGTGCCAGCAGGCGCAGGGGAAACTACGAGCAGTACTTC	CASRRRGNYEQYF
TRBJ2-5	NA	NA	TRBV7-9	14	TGTGCCAGCAGCCAACGACAGGAACAAGAGACCCAGTACTTC	CASSQRQEQETQYF
TRBJ1-5	NA	NA	TRBV7-8	14	TGTGCCAGCAGCCCATCCAATAGCAATCAGCCCCAGCATTTT	CASSPSNSNQPQHF
TRBJ2-7	NA	NA	TRBV7-2	15	TGTGCCAGCAGCTTAGTACGACAGTCAGCCTACGAGCAGTACTTC	CASSLVRQSAYEQYF
TRBJ1-1	NA	NA	TRBV5-8	15	TGTGCCAGCAGCTTTCTGGGACATCTGAACACTGAAGCTTTCTTT	CASSFLGHLNTEAFF
TRBJ1-1	NA	TRBD1	TRBV4-3	15	TGCGCCAGCAGCCAAGAGGGACAGAAGAACACTGAAGCTTTCTTT	CASSQEGQKNTEAFF
TRBJ1-1	NA	TRBD1	TRBV11-2	15	TGTGCCAGCAGCTTGGACAGGGGCCGGAACACTGAAGCTTTCTTT	CASSLDRGRNTEAFF
TRBJ1-5	NA	NA	TRBV3-1/TRBV3-2	14	TGTGCCAGCCTAACAGAGTACTGCAATCAGCCCCAGCATTTT	CASLTEYCNQPQHF
TRBJ2-3	NA	TRBD2	TRBV7-9	15	TGTGCCAGCAGCCCCGGACTAGCGGACACAGATACGCAGTATTTT	CASSPGLADTDTQYF
TRBJ1-1	NA	NA	TRBV21-1	18	TGTGCCAGCAGCAAAGATGTCAGGGGGCGCGGCCCGAACACTGAAGCTTTCTTT	CASSKDVRGRGPNTEAFF
TRBJ1-6	few	TRBD1	TRBV18	15	TGTGCCAGCTCACTCGACAGGGCTGGGAATTCACCCCTCCACTTT	CASSLDRAGNSPLHF
TRBJ1-1	NA	NA	TRBV6-5	15	TGTGCCAGCAGGAGCGCCGGAGACCAGAACACTGAAGCTTTCTTT	CASRSAGDQNTEAFF
TRBJ1-1	NA	TRBD1	TRBV5-1	15	TGCGCCAGCAGCCAGACGGGACAGGCGGACACTGAAGCTTTCTTT	CASSQTGQADTEAFF